Presented here are 5 T cell receptor beta chains from one specimen sequenced in a study of blood T cell repertoires in COVID-19. Using immunoSEQ multiplex PCR, the repertoire was profiled, and TCRdb retains in-frame clones only, with some absent. This sample has about 150,000 clones, with about 85% found just once. Source material: peripheral blood. All receptors come from a man aged 55 to 69 with COVID-19, enrolled during active disease.

The V gene is TRBV27, the J gene TRBJ1-1; 8 bases are shared with TRBD1. In germline, CDR1 is MNHEY, CDR2 SMNVEV (reference sequence). The CDR3 has 17 residues. The V gene end was trimmed by 4 bases and the J gene end by 0 bases; junction bases not matched to a gene: 10. The CDR3 nucleotides read TGTGCCAGCAGTTCGGGACAGGCTAGGATCCTGAACACTGAAGCTTTCTTT. Encoded protein: CASSSGQARILNTEAFF.

This chain uses TRBV5-1 with TRBJ2-7; TRBD2 matches 11 bases. Unmatched junction bases numbered 9, after V lost 4 bases and J lost 6 bases. The CDR3 has 15 amino acids. The germline V gene encodes CDR1 SGHRS and CDR2 YFSETQ. CDR3 nucleotides: TGCGCCAGCAGCCCACAGACTAGCGGGAACTCCGAGCAGTACTTC. Translation: CASSPQTSGNSEQYF.

Only a few counts were recorded for this clone. The V and J genes are TRBV6-6 and TRBJ1-1, with 9 bases lining up with TRBD1. This CDR3 is built from 15 residues. Germline loops: CDR1 MNHNY, CDR2 SVGAGI (reference sequence). The V and J ends lost 6 bases and 4 bases, in that order; junction bases with no gene match: 9. The CDR3 loop is CASRDHRGHSTEAFF. CDR3 in DNA: TGTGCCAGCAGAGATCACAGGGGGCATTCCACTGAAGCTTTCTTT.

The chain joins TRBV5-4 to TRBJ1-6; D unclear. Per germline, CDR1 SGHNT and CDR2 YYREEE (reference sequence). V was trimmed by 0 bases and J by 7 bases, leaving 11 bases between them. The CDR3 is 15 amino acids. CDR3: CASSLGLGSNSPLHF. In DNA form, the CDR3 reads TGTGCCAGCAGCTTGGGGCTAGGTTCCAATTCACCCCTCCACTTT.

This sequence joins TRBV6-5 and TRBJ2-4; D is uncertain. The V gene's germline CDR1 is MNHEY and CDR2 SVGAGI. The CDR3 sequence is 13 residues long. Trimming stripped 6 bases from V and 0 bases from J, with 6 bases between. For the CDR3, the DNA is TGTGCCAGCAGGGAGTTAGCCAAAAACATTCAGTACTTC. Encoded protein: CASRELAKNIQYF.